Listed here are 4 T cell receptor beta chains from one sample, sequenced in a study of T-cell reconstitution after alpha-beta-depleted transplantation in children. Unique molecular identifiers were used to barcode this TCRbeta library. TCRdb ran MiXCR on the PCR reads and lists one entry per CDR3 protein. This sample yields a few hundred thousand distinct CDR3 sequences, of which approximately 9.8% are seen a single time; around 5.1% belongs to the top ten. Specimen: PBMCs from the stem cell graft donor, collected from the stem cell graft. These receptors all stem from a human donor who donated a stem cell graft to a child with SCID.

This clonotype was seen many times. This sequence joins TRBV20-1 and TRBJ2-1, with TRBD2 identical over 8 bases. V lost 1 base and J lost 2; bases outside the gene matches: 13. Germline V gives CDR1 DFQATT, CDR2 SNEGSKA (reference sequence). The CDR3 spans 18 residues. The CDR3 region has the DNA TGCAGTGCTAGAGTAGATAGCGGGGTTATATCCGCCTACAATGAGCAGTTCTTC. Translation gives CSARVDSGVISAYNEQFF.

About this clonotype itself: A much larger clone differs from this one at a single base, so this may be a read error. This sequence joins TRBV29-1 and TRBJ1-2; no clear D. CDR1 is SQVTM and CDR2 is ANQGSEA in the germline V gene. The CDR3 contains 12 residues. Here the CDR3 reads CSVDRGTYGYPF. In nucleotides, the CDR3 is TGCAGCGTTGACCGCGGAACCTATGGCTACCCCTTC.

This clonotype was observed many times. This chain links TRBV20-1 with TRBJ2-3, with unresolved D. Germline V CDR1 and CDR2: DFQATT, SNEGSKA (reference sequence). The V end lost 8 bases, the J end lost 6 bases, and 18 bases lay between the germline ends. The CDR3 length is 13 residues. CDR3 loop: CSYKLASTDTQYF. CDR3 coding DNA: TGCAGTTACAAGCTTGCGTCGACGGATACGCAGTATTTT.

CDR3 region: CAFSLFFMGGRQNTEAFF. For the CDR3, the DNA is TGTGCCTTCAGCCTTTTCTTTATGGGGGGACGACAGAACACTGAAGCTTTCTTT. The gene calls are TRBV12-3 or TRBV12-4 and TRBJ1-1, with a weak D call TRBD1 (5 bases). This CDR3 region has 18 residues. The germline V and J ends were trimmed by 11 bases and 1 base, with 29 bases remaining between them.